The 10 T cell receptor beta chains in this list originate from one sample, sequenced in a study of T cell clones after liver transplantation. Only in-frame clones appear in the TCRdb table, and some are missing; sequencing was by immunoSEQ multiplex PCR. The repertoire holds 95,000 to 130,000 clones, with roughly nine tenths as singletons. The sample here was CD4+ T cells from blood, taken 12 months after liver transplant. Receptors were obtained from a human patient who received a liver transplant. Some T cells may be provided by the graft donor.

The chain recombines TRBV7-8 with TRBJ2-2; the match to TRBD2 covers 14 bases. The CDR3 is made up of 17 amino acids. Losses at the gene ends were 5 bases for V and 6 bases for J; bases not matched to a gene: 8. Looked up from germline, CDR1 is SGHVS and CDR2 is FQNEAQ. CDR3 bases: TGTGCCAGCAGCCTTAGAGGGACTAGCGGGAGCGCCGGGGAGCTGTTTTTT. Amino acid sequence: CASSLRGTSGSAGELFF.

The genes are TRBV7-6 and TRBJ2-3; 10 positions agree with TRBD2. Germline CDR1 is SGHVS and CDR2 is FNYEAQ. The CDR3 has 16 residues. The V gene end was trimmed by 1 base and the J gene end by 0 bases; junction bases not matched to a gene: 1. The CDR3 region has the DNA TGTGCCAGCAGCTTAGGGACTAGCGGCAGCACAGATACGCAGTATTTT. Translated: CASSLGTSGSTDTQYF.

The CDR3 sequence is CASSYLSTGSYEQYF. CDR3 DNA: TGTGCCAGCAGCTATCTTTCGACAGGGAGCTACGAGCAGTACTTC. The chain has TRBV7-2 and TRBJ2-7, with TRBD1 matching over 7 bases. The germline CDR1 and CDR2 sequences are SGHTA and FQGNSA. There are 15 residues in the CDR3. With V trimmed by 4 bases and J by 3 bases, 9 bases remained unmatched.

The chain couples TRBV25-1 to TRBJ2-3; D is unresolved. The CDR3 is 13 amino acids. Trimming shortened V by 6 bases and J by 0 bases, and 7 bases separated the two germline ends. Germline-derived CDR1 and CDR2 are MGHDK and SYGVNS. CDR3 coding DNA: TGTGCCAGCAGGGGTCCTAGCACAGATACGCAGTATTTT. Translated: CASRGPSTDTQYF.

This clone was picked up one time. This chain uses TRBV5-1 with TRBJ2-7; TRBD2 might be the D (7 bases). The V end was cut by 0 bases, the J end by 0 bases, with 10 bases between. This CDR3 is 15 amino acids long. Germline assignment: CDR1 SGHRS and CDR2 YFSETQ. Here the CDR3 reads CASSLGGGSSYEQYF. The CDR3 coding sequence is TGCGCCAGCAGCTTGGGCGGGGGCAGCTCCTACGAGCAGTACTTC.

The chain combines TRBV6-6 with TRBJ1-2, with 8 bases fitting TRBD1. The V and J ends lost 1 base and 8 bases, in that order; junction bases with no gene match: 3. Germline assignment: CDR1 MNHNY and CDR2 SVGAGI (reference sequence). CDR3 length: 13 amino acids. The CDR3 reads CASSYYRGEGYTF. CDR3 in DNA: TGTGCCAGCAGTTACTACAGGGGGGAGGGCTACACCTTC.

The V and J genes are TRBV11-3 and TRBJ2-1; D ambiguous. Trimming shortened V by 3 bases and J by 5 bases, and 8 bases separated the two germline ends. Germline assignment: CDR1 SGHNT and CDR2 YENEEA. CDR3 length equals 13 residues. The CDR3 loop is CASSFEENNEQFF. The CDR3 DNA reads TGTGCCAGCAGCTTCGAAGAAAACAATGAGCAGTTCTTC.

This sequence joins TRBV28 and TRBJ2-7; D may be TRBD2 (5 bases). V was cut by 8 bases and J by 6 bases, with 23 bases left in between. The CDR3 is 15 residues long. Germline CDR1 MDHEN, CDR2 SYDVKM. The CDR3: CASEDPIGVASEQYF. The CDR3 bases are TGTGCCAGCGAAGACCCTATCGGGGTGGCCTCCGAGCAGTACTTC.

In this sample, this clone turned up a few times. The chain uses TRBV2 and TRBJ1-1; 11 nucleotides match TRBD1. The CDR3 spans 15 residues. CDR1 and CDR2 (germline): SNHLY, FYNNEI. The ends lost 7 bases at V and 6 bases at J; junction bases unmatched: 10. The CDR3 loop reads CASKRTGGETPEAFF. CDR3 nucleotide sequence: TGTGCCAGCAAAAGGACAGGGGGCGAAACCCCTGAAGCTTTCTTT.

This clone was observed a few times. The CDR3 sequence: CASSLRGELSSTDTQYF. The CDR3 DNA is TGTGCCAGCAGCTTAAGAGGGGAGCTCTCTAGCACAGATACGCAGTATTTT. V is TRBV7-3 and J is TRBJ2-3; D is possibly TRBD1 or TRBD2 (5 bases each). The V gene's germline CDR1 is SGHTA and CDR2 FQGTGA. V was cut by 1 base and J by 0 bases, with 14 bases left in between. The CDR3 is 17 residues long.